These 24 T cell receptor beta chains originate from one sample sequenced in a study of blood T cell repertoires in COVID-19. Sequencing was performed with immunoSEQ multiplex PCR; in TCRdb, only in-frame clones are kept and a portion is missing. The table has approximately 260,000 clones, around 78% seen once; the top ten hold around 4.5%. Sequencing input: peripheral blood. The receptors were gathered from a man between 60 and 75 years old who had recovered from COVID-19.

The chain carries TRBV27 and TRBJ1-2; unclear D gene. Per the germline V gene, CDR1 is MNHEY and CDR2 is SMNVEV (reference sequence). V was pared by 1 base and J by 8 bases, with 11 bases between. The CDR3 has 13 residues. The CDR3 here is CASSLFSGIGYTF. CDR3 sequence (DNA): TGTGCCAGCAGTTTATTTTCCGGGATAGGCTACACCTTC.

This clone has more than one count but fewer than ten. The gene calls are TRBV9 and TRBJ2-3; 12 nucleotides agree with TRBD2. This CDR3 is built from 16 residues. The V and J ends lost 2 bases and 1 base, in that order; junction bases with no gene match: 2. From germline, CDR1 is SGDLS and CDR2 YYNGEE. The CDR3 coding sequence is TGTGCCAGCAGCGTGACTAGCGGGGGACGCACAGATACGCAGTATTTT. Encoded protein: CASSVTSGGRTDTQYF.

The V call is TRBV7-6, the J call TRBJ1-1; TRBD1 matches at 7 bases. Germline loops: CDR1 SGHVS, CDR2 FNYEAQ. V dropped 6 bases and J dropped 3; count of bases not matched to a gene: 13. CDR3 length: 16 amino acids. CDR3 loop: CASRNSAGGGDTEAFF. For the CDR3, the DNA is TGTGCCAGCAGAAACTCGGCAGGGGGTGGGGACACTGAAGCTTTCTTT.

The J gene is TRBJ1-3, the V gene TRBV2, with 7 bases matching TRBD1. CDR3 size: 17 residues. Germline lookup yields CDR1 SNHLY and CDR2 FYNNEI. The junction had 14 bases not matched to a gene; V was cut back by 8 bases and J by 1 base. CDR3 region: CASRLGAGGQSGNTIYF. CDR3 nucleotides: TGTGCCAGCCGCCTTGGGGCAGGGGGTCAATCTGGAAACACCATATATTTT. The complete variable domain, with remaining parts taken from reference TRBV2 and TRBJ1-3, reads EPEVTQTPSHQVTQMGQEVILRCVPISNHLYFYWYRQILGQKVEFLVSFYNNEISEKSEIFDDQFSVERPDGSNFTLKIRSTKLEDSAMYFCASRLGAGGQSGNTIYFGEGSWLTVV.

The chain is built from TRBV5-8 and TRBJ2-5; 7 bases align to TRBD2. The CDR3 spans 14 residues. V was pared by 3 bases and J by 1 base, with 3 bases of the junction left unmatched. Germline CDR1 SGHTS, CDR2 YDEGEE. CDR3 nucleotides: TGTGCCAGCAGCTCGCCGGGAGGCCAAGAGACCCAGTACTTC. Translating it yields CASSSPGGQETQYF.

Only one count was recorded for this clone. The V call is TRBV19, the J call TRBJ1-2; the D gene is possibly TRBD1 (6 bases). The germline CDR1 and CDR2 sequences are LNHDA and SQIVND (reference sequence). The CDR3 has 14 amino acids. Trimming removed 4 bases from V and 5 bases from J, with 14 bases in between. The CDR3 bases are TGTGCCAGTAGTAATTGGGACAAGGAGTATGGCTACACCTTC. Protein product: CASSNWDKEYGYTF.

The rearrangement links TRBV7-2 to TRBJ2-2; D gene uncertain. The germline CDR1 and CDR2 sequences are SGHTA and FQGNSA. V lost 7 bases and J lost 6, with 18 bases in between. The CDR3 contains 15 residues. The CDR3 sequence is CASTRDSGYPGELFF. The DNA for the CDR3 is TGTGCCAGCACCCGTGACTCCGGGTACCCCGGGGAGCTGTTTTTT.

This CDR3 is CASSLDGTGEPYNEQFF. Written as DNA, the CDR3 is TGTGCCAGCAGCTTAGATGGGACAGGGGAACCCTACAATGAGCAGTTCTTC. This chain joins TRBV11-3 and TRBJ2-1; TRBD1 matches 10 bases. Germline CDR1 SGHNT, CDR2 YENEEA. The V segment lost 0 bases and the J segment 2 bases; nucleotides outside the gene matches: 4. The CDR3 runs to 17 residues.

V and J are TRBV27 and TRBJ1-1; D is unresolved. The V end was cut by 11 bases, the J end by 1 base, with 11 bases between. The germline V gene has CDR1 MNHEY and CDR2 SMNVEV (reference sequence). This CDR3 spans 12 amino acids. The CDR3 region has the DNA TGTGCCTCCCAAACCGGGAACACTGAAGCTTTCTTT. Encoded protein: CASQTGNTEAFF.

This rearrangement joins TRBV19 to TRBJ2-7; 8 nucleotides match TRBD2. V was clipped by 3 bases and J by 2 bases; unmatched bases: 9. Germline V gene sequence: CDR1 LNHDA, CDR2 SQIVND (reference sequence). The CDR3 is 16 residues long. The DNA of the CDR3 is TGTGCCAGTAGTATGGCGACTAGCGTACCAACCTACGAGCAGTACTTC. Protein product: CASSMATSVPTYEQYF.

The J gene is TRBJ1-4, the V gene TRBV10-3; TRBD1 matches 9 bases. Germline CDR1 reads ENHRY; CDR2 reads SYGVKD. This CDR3 has 14 residues. V was pared by 6 bases and J by 5 bases, with 4 bases of the junction left unmatched. CDR3 sequence reads: CAIRAGTGNEKLFF. In DNA, the CDR3 is TGTGCCATCAGGGCCGGGACAGGGAATGAAAAACTGTTTTTT.

This clone showed up just once. CDR3: CATSDSARRDEQYF. CDR3 in DNA: TGTGCCACCAGTGATTCCGCCCGACGGGACGAGCAGTACTTC. V gene TRBV24-1 combines with J gene TRBJ2-7; D unresolved. This CDR3 has 14 residues. The germline V gene encodes CDR1 KGHDR and CDR2 SFDVKD. The V end lost 2 bases, the J end lost 5 bases, and 12 bases lay between the germline ends.

The V and J genes are TRBV3-1 (or the pseudogene TRBV3-2) and TRBJ2-2; 7 positions match TRBD1. The germline CDR1 and CDR2 sequences are LGHDT and YNNKEL (reference sequence). Unmatched junction bases numbered 3, after V lost 2 bases and J lost 0 bases. The CDR3 is made up of 16 amino acids. The CDR3 is CASSQQDRPNTGELFF. The CDR3 nucleotides are TGTGCCAGCAGCCAACAGGACAGGCCGAACACCGGGGAGCTGTTTTTT.

V gene TRBV3-1 (or the pseudogene TRBV3-2) combines with J gene TRBJ2-1; weak D call: TRBD1 (5 bases). The germline V gene has CDR1 LGHDT and CDR2 YNNKEL (reference sequence). The CDR3 runs 12 residues. Trimming pared 4 bases from V and 10 bases from J, leaving 11 bases between. The chain's CDR3 is CASSLRAKEQFF. CDR3 DNA: TGTGCCAGCAGCCTCAGGGCGAAGGAGCAGTTCTTC.

This chain joins TRBV19 and TRBJ2-1; 12 bases agree with TRBD1. CDR3 length: 14 residues. V trimming: 8 bases; J trimming: 10 bases; junction bases outside the gene matches: 9. Germline CDR1 reads LNHDA; CDR2 reads SQIVND (reference sequence). The CDR3 bases are TGTGCCAGTGAGGGACAGGGGGCGCGCAGAGAGCAGTTCTTC. Its translation: CASEGQGARREQFF.

This chain connects TRBV7-9 to TRBJ2-1; tentatively, D is TRBD2 (7 bases). The length of the CDR3 is 16 residues. V was cut by 7 bases and J by 6 bases, with 22 bases left in between. Germline CDR1 is SEHNR and CDR2 is FQNEAQ (reference sequence). In DNA form, the CDR3 reads TGTGCCAGCAAACCCTTTTCTAGGGGGGGGTTCAATGAGCAGTTCTTC. This gives the protein CASKPFSRGGFNEQFF.

The V gene is TRBV11-2, the J gene TRBJ2-7; no clear D gene. V was shortened by 1 base and J by 5 bases, with 18 bases between the two germline ends. The length of the CDR3 is 16 residues. CDR1 and CDR2 (germline): SGHAT, FQNNGV. For the CDR3, the DNA is TGTGCCAGCAGCTTAGTACGAGACACCTTGGCCGACGAGCAGTACTTC. This sequence encodes CASSLVRDTLADEQYF.

The chain couples TRBV2 to TRBJ2-3; possibly TRBD2 for D (5 bases). Per germline, CDR1 SNHLY and CDR2 FYNNEI. V was trimmed by 6 bases and J by 0 bases, leaving 16 bases between them. The CDR3 covers 16 residues. CDR3 in DNA: TGTGCCAGCAGCGGTGTCCGGACGGGAAGCACAGATACGCAGTATTTT. Encoded protein: CASSGVRTGSTDTQYF.

This chain joins TRBV5-6 and TRBJ2-7; TRBD1 is a possible D gene (6 bases). Germline assignment: CDR1 SGHDT and CDR2 YYEEEE. The CDR3 loop spans 16 amino acids. Trimming left V 0 bases short and J 2 bases short, with 15 bases between. CDR3 DNA sequence: TGTGCCAGCAGCTTGGCCTGGGGGCGATCAACCTACGAGCAGTACTTC. Its protein is CASSLAWGRSTYEQYF.

The chain recombines TRBV4-1 with TRBJ2-5; 7 nucleotides match TRBD2. Losses at the gene ends were 6 bases for V and 4 bases for J; bases not matched to a gene: 11. The CDR3 runs to 15 residues. CDR1 and CDR2 from the germline V gene are MGHRA and YSYEKL. CDR3: CASRHPGLSGETQYF. In DNA, the CDR3 is TGCGCCAGCAGGCACCCGGGACTATCTGGAGAGACCCAGTACTTC.

The V and J genes are TRBV14 and TRBJ2-7, with TRBD1 as a possible D gene (5 bases). V lost 2 bases and J 0 bases, leaving 14 bases between the germline ends. CDR3 length equals 16 residues. Per the germline V gene, CDR1 is SGHDN and CDR2 is FVKESK. Written as DNA, the CDR3 is TGTGCCAGCAGCCAAAACGCAGACAGAGCCTCCTACGAGCAGTACTTC. This gives the protein CASSQNADRASYEQYF.

The V and J genes are TRBV19 and TRBJ2-1, with 9 bases identical to TRBD1. The length of the CDR3 is 14 residues. Germline CDR1 is LNHDA and CDR2 is SQIVND (reference sequence). The V segment lost 4 bases and the J segment 6 bases; nucleotides outside the gene matches: 4. CDR3 nucleotides: TGTGCCAGTAGTAGCCCGGACAGGGGCAATGAGCAGTTCTTC. Its protein product is CASSSPDRGNEQFF.

The rearrangement uses TRBV9 and TRBJ1-3, with 8 positions matching TRBD1. Germline lookup yields CDR1 SGDLS and CDR2 YYNGEE. The CDR3 is 17 amino acids. With V trimmed by 4 bases and J by 1 base, 10 bases remained unmatched. CDR3 DNA: TGTGCCAGCAGCCCCCAGGACAGGGTCGTTTCTGGAAACACCATATATTTT. Encoded protein: CASSPQDRVVSGNTIYF. Complete variable domain (other parts from reference TRBV9 and TRBJ1-3): DSGVTQTPKHLITATGQRVTLRCSPRSGDLSVYWYQQSLDQGLQFLIQYYNGEERAKGNILERFSAQQFPDLHSELNLSSLELGDSALYFCASSPQDRVVSGNTIYFGEGSWLTVV.

The chain recombines TRBV25-1 with TRBJ2-1, with a tentative D call TRBD2 (5 bases). This CDR3 region has 15 residues. Trimming removed 4 bases at V and 3 bases at J, with 13 bases between. Germline V lookup: CDR1 MGHDK, CDR2 SYGVNS. CDR3 sequence reads: CASSADQRVYNEQFF. The CDR3 coding sequence is TGTGCCAGCAGTGCCGATCAGAGGGTCTACAATGAGCAGTTCTTC.